Reported below is one T cell receptor beta chain. What it binds is unknown. The timepoints at which blood was sampled were baseline, cycle 4 day 1, and cycle 7 day 1. CDR3 length equals 14 residues. V lost 4 bases to trimming and J lost 4 bases, with 10 bases between them. CDR1 is PRHDT and CDR2 is FYEKMQ in the germline V gene (reference sequence). These data are taken from a study of OX40 agonist ivuxolimab in advanced cancers. Across the study: Recorded diagnoses for dose-escalation patients were hepatocellular carcinoma, melanoma, renal cell or head and neck cancer. Participants averaged roughly 57 years of age (range about 23 to 79) and were around 80% male.

The study's findings and limits: Undetermined was the antigen specificity of the expanded peripheral T cells.

Method: immunoSEQ multiplex PCR; TCRdb's copy keeps in-frame clones and lacks some. The profile shows about 90,000 clones, 85% to 90% of them singletons. This material consisted of CD4+ or CD8+ T cells sorted from blood, taken in a trial of the OX40 agonist ivuxolimab. V gene TRBV13 combines with J gene TRBJ2-2, with D perhaps matching TRBD1 (6 bases). The sequence came from an adult with an advanced solid tumor such as melanoma, head and neck, liver or kidney cancer. Written as DNA, the CDR3 is TGTGCCAGCAGCTCACAGGGCCGCACCGGGGAGCTGTTTTTT. This encodes CASSSQGRTGELFF.